This T cell receptor beta chain appears in the sequencing data of a study of regulatory T cells in long-lasting Graves disease. Study findings and constraints: TRBV28, TRBJ1-2 and TRBJ2-5 emerged as the favored segments in persistent disease.

Many counts were recorded for this clonotype. Its antigen is not identified. Per the germline V gene, CDR1 is SNHLY and CDR2 is FYNNEI. CDR3 length equals 13 residues. V dropped 5 bases and J dropped 2 bases, with 10 bases sitting between them. Sample time point: persistent/refractory GD, antithyroid drugs over 5 years with positive TRAb. RNA from PBMCs was the source of the TCR library. American Thyroid Association guidelines were used to diagnose Graves' disease. To make TCR beta libraries, researchers used iRepertoire HTBI primers and Arm-PCR of CDR3 regions. Methods used by the authors: Samples revealed 50 to 75 TRBV and over 12 TRBJ segments. TCRdb redid the calling of the multiplex PCR reads with MiXCR, one entry per CDR3 protein. For this entry, the V and J calls and clone size follow TCRdb and not the study's own pipeline. This sample yields about 460,000 distinct CDR3 sequences, of which approximately 22% are seen a single time; around 12% belongs to the top ten.

Specimen: peripheral blood mononuclear cells (PBMCs), collected when the disease was refractory, from a patient treated with antithyroid drugs. This clonotype was sampled from a female donor with Graves disease. The rearrangement joins TRBV2 to TRBJ2-7; weak D call: TRBD1 (5 bases). The CDR3 protein is CASSSDSTYEQYF. As DNA, the CDR3 is TGTGCCAGCAGTTCAGACAGCACCTACGAGCAGTACTTC.